This TCR beta chain was documented in a study of control samples from healthy donors and cancer patients. Only in-frame clones appear in the TCRdb table, and some are missing; sequencing was by immunoSEQ multiplex PCR. The sample consists of 100,000 or so clones, roughly 89% of them appearing once. The length of the CDR3 is 12 residues. Trimming pared 4 bases from V and 2 bases from J, leaving 6 bases between. The gene calls are TRBV12-3 or TRBV12-4 and TRBJ2-7; D remains ambiguous. Sequenced sample: blood. This TCR was sampled from a man aged 25-45 years in good health. In DNA, the CDR3 is TGTGCCAGCAGTTCCGGTCCCTACGAGCAGTACTTC. Its protein product is CASSSGPYEQYF.